This entry lists 30 T cell receptor beta chains sequenced from one sample in a study of CD8 T cells in Susac syndrome. RNA, at about 0.45 to 1 ug, was reverse transcribed with random hexamers. TCRdb reprocessed the immunoSEQ multiplex PCR reads with MiXCR, giving one entry per CDR3 protein. The data contain some 120,000 distinct CDR3 sequences, around 94% of them singletons. The material sequenced was CD8+ T cells from PBMCs. These receptors were taken from a human donor with Susac syndrome.

This chain uses TRBV29-1 with TRBJ2-2; D is unclear. Germline-derived CDR1 and CDR2 are SQVTM and ANQGSEA. This CDR3 comprises 13 residues. Between the trimmed V and J ends, which lost 6 bases and 1 base, there was a span of 9 bases. In DNA, the CDR3 is TGCAGCGTCCGCCGACAGAACACCGGGGAGCTGTTTTTT. It is translated as CSVRRQNTGELFF.

V and J are TRBV27 and TRBJ1-2, with 10 positions matching TRBD1. With V trimmed by 0 bases and J by 4 bases, 5 bases remained unmatched. CDR1 is MNHEY and CDR2 is SMNVEV in the germline V gene (reference sequence). The CDR3 spans 16 residues. The DNA for the CDR3 is TGTGCCAGCAGTTTATCTGGGACAGGGGATGGCTATGGCTACACCTTC. It encodes CASSLSGTGDGYGYTF.

This chain uses TRBV20-1 with TRBJ2-2; D may be TRBD2 (5 bases). In germline, CDR1 is DFQATT, CDR2 SNEGSKA (reference sequence). CDR3 length: 15 residues. With 6 bases removed from V and 6 bases from J, the gap between germline ends came to 20 bases. Written as DNA, the CDR3 is TGCAGTGCCAAAATCGGGGTGGCGGAGTCCGGGGAGCTGTTTTTT. This sequence encodes CSAKIGVAESGELFF.

This clonotype was counted once. The chain links TRBV12-5 to TRBJ2-1; TRBD1 is a possible D gene (5 bases). The CDR3 length is 15 residues. Looked up from germline, CDR1 is LGHNT and CDR2 is FRNRAP. V was pared by 3 bases and J by 2 bases, with 11 bases between. Here the CDR3 DNA reads TGTGCTAGTGGTTTTGGGCAGGGAACCTACAATGAGCAGTTCTTC. Protein: CASGFGQGTYNEQFF.

CDR3 bases: TGTGCCACCAGCGGACGGACAGGGGGGGTTCAGCCCCAGCATTTT. Translation: CATSGRTGGVQPQHF. This chain connects TRBV15 to TRBJ1-5; 10 bases are a match to TRBD1. In germline, CDR1 is LNHNV, CDR2 YYDKDF (reference sequence). This CDR3 spans 15 amino acids. After removal of 5 bases from V and 6 bases from J, the junction contained 7 bases not matched to a gene.

The sample holds one count of this clonotype. The chain joins TRBV4-1 to TRBJ2-5; 8 positions match TRBD2. Trimming removed 3 bases from V and 1 base from J; junction bases left unmatched: 1. This CDR3 has 14 residues. Germline V gene data show CDR1 as MGHRA and CDR2 as YSYEKL. The DNA for the CDR3 is TGCGCCAGCAGCCAGGCGGGGGGCCAAGAGACCCAGTACTTC. Protein: CASSQAGGQETQYF.

The CDR3 coding sequence is TGTGCCAGCAGTCGTGGGGATTTGAACACTGAAGCTTTCTTT. It codes for CASSRGDLNTEAFF. This chain uses TRBV5-4 with TRBJ1-1, with unresolved D. Germline lookup yields CDR1 SGHNT and CDR2 YYREEE (reference sequence). Trimming shortened V by 5 bases and J by 0 bases, and 11 bases separated the two germline ends. The CDR3 consists of 14 residues.

The chain couples TRBV7-8 to TRBJ2-3; tentatively, D is TRBD2 (6 bases). Trimming took off 4 bases at V and 2 bases at J, with 10 bases between the two ends. The CDR3 runs 14 residues. Germline V gene data show CDR1 as SGHVS and CDR2 as FQNEAQ. The CDR3 protein is CASSSSGYTDTQYF. The CDR3 region has the DNA TGTGCCAGCAGCTCGAGCGGGTACACAGATACGCAGTATTTT.

This chain joins TRBV30 and TRBJ1-1; 9 positions match TRBD1. This CDR3 spans 14 amino acids. The germline V gene encodes CDR1 GTSNPN and CDR2 SVGIG (reference sequence). V lost 1 base, J lost 8 bases, and 8 bases stayed unmatched. The chain's CDR3 is CAWSGGQGWVEAFF. Written as DNA, the CDR3 is TGTGCCTGGAGTGGGGGACAGGGTTGGGTAGAAGCTTTCTTT. The full variable domain, its missing parts supplied by reference TRBV30 and TRBJ1-1, is SQTIHQWPATLVQPVGSPLSLECTVEGTSNPNLYWYRQAAGRGLQLLFYSVGIGQISSEVPQNLSASRPQDRQFILSSKKLLLSDSGFYLCAWSGGQGWVEAFFGQGTRLTVV.

This clonotype appeared a few times. The genes are TRBV2 and TRBJ2-7; D is unresolved. Germline V gene lookup returns CDR1 SNHLY and CDR2 FYNNEI. Trimming removed 3 bases at V and 4 bases at J, with 1 base between. The length of the CDR3 is 10 residues. The CDR3 spells CASSDYEQYF. The CDR3 nucleotides read TGTGCCAGCAGTGATTACGAGCAGTACTTC.

Here the CDR3 reads CASSHSGSWGDTQYF. The CDR3 region has the DNA TGTGCCAGCAGCCATAGCGGGAGCTGGGGAGATACGCAGTATTTT. V is TRBV7-2 and J is TRBJ2-3; 9 bases map to TRBD2. With V trimmed by 5 bases and J by 5 bases, 8 bases remained unmatched. CDR1 is SGHTA and CDR2 is FQGNSA in the germline V gene. The CDR3 spans 15 residues.

The CDR3 coding sequence is TGTGCCAGCAGTTTAGGGTGGGGAGTTGACAGGGACACTGAAGCTTTCTTT. Protein product: CASSLGWGVDRDTEAFF. The genes are TRBV28 and TRBJ1-1, with 7 positions matching TRBD1. Germline loops: CDR1 MDHEN, CDR2 SYDVKM. The V gene end was trimmed by 2 bases and the J gene end by 3 bases; junction bases not matched to a gene: 12. The CDR3 has 17 amino acids.

This rearrangement joins TRBV9 to TRBJ1-1; D is possibly TRBD1 (5 bases). The germline CDR1 and CDR2 sequences are SGDLS and YYNGEE. The length of the CDR3 is 14 residues. V gave up 0 bases and J gave up 4 bases, with 10 bases separating them. The DNA of the CDR3 is TGTGCCAGCAGCGTAGCGCGTGGGGGCACTGAAGCTTTCTTT. It encodes CASSVARGGTEAFF.

V and J are TRBV24-1 and TRBJ1-2; D unresolved. There are 13 residues in the CDR3. V lost 3 bases, J lost 6 bases, and 10 bases lay in between. Germline V lookup: CDR1 KGHDR, CDR2 SFDVKD. The CDR3 is CATSDINSDGYTF. CDR3 nucleotide sequence: TGTGCCACCAGTGATATAAACAGCGATGGCTACACCTTC.

The chain joins TRBV3-1 to TRBJ2-6; 11 bases are a match to TRBD1. The ends lost 0 bases at V and 0 bases at J; junction bases unmatched: 4. CDR1 and CDR2 (germline): LGHDT, YNNKEL (reference sequence). This CDR3 has 19 amino acids. The CDR3 region has the DNA TGTGCCAGCAGCCAAGATAAGGACAGGGGGCTCTCTGGGGCCAACGTCCTGACTTTC. Amino acids: CASSQDKDRGLSGANVLTF.

V gene TRBV20-1 combines with J gene TRBJ2-7, with 8 bases identical to TRBD2. The germline CDR1 and CDR2 sequences are DFQATT and SNEGSKA (reference sequence). Trimming cost V 0 bases and J 6 bases; bases outside gene matches: 16. The CDR3 has 17 amino acids. DNA of the CDR3: TGCAGTGCTAGAGATCCAGCGGGAGTCAGGAATTGGGTCGAGCAGTACTTC. Translating it yields CSARDPAGVRNWVEQYF.

This chain links TRBV7-3 with TRBJ2-2, with 10 bases lining up with TRBD1. The V segment lost 5 bases and the J segment 5 bases; nucleotides outside the gene matches: 8. Germline V gene data show CDR1 as SGHTA and CDR2 as FQGTGA. This CDR3 is built from 16 residues. The CDR3 DNA follows: TGTGCCAGCAGCCCCGCGGGACAGGGGCTTACCGGGGAGCTGTTTTTT. It encodes CASSPAGQGLTGELFF.

The V gene is TRBV9, the J gene TRBJ2-2; no clear D. Germline V CDR1 and CDR2: SGDLS, YYNGEE. The germline V and J ends were trimmed by 0 bases and 5 bases, with 14 bases remaining between them. There are 16 residues in the CDR3. CDR3 DNA: TGTGCCAGCAGCGTAGCGGGCGGTTGGGGTACCGGGGAGCTGTTTTTT. Translated, it gives CASSVAGGWGTGELFF.

The rearrangement links TRBV4-1 to TRBJ2-2; D is ambiguous. This CDR3 spans 13 amino acids. CDR1 is MGHRA and CDR2 is YSYEKL in the germline V gene. The V end lost 0 bases, the J end lost 5 bases, and 4 bases lay between the germline ends. Here the CDR3 DNA reads TGCGCCAGCAGCCAAGAACCTACCGGGGAGCTGTTTTTT. Translating gives CASSQEPTGELFF.

The chain has TRBV19 and TRBJ1-2; D is unresolved. The CDR3 is 15 amino acids. Looked up from germline, CDR1 is LNHDA and CDR2 is SQIVND (reference sequence). V dropped 1 base and J dropped 0 bases, with 9 bases sitting between them. CDR3 protein: CASSIVPQANYGYTF. The CDR3 DNA is TGTGCCAGTAGTATAGTACCTCAAGCTAACTATGGCTACACCTTC.

V gene TRBV7-9 combines with J gene TRBJ2-2; D remains ambiguous. V lost 1 base and J lost 6, with 3 bases in between. The germline V gene encodes CDR1 SEHNR and CDR2 FQNEAQ (reference sequence). This CDR3 contains 12 residues. The CDR3 region is CASSLDPGELFF. The CDR3 bases are TGTGCCAGCAGCTTAGACCCCGGGGAGCTGTTTTTT.

V and J are TRBV7-3 and TRBJ2-1; 7 nucleotides match TRBD1. The CDR3 is made up of 16 amino acids. After removal of 2 bases from V and 7 bases from J, the junction contained 11 bases not matched to a gene. In germline, CDR1 is SGHTA, CDR2 FQGTGA. Written as DNA, the CDR3 is TGTGCCAGCAGCTTAGTCGTAGGGACAGCTGGAAATGAGCAGTTCTTC. Its translation: CASSLVVGTAGNEQFF.

This sequence joins TRBV19 and TRBJ1-1; 7 bases match TRBD1. Trimming removed 4 bases from V and 2 bases from J; junction bases left unmatched: 4. Germline V gene lookup returns CDR1 LNHDA and CDR2 SQIVND (reference sequence). The CDR3 runs to 14 residues. The DNA of the CDR3 is TGTGCCAGTAGTACCTGGGACAGAAACACTGAAGCTTTCTTT. Its translation is CASSTWDRNTEAFF. Together with reference TRBV19 and TRBJ1-1, the CDR3 gives the full variable domain: DGGITQSPKYLFRKEGQNVTLSCEQNLNHDAMYWYRQDPGQGLRLIYYSQIVNDFQKGDIAEGYSVSREKKESFPLTVTSAQKNPTAFYLCASSTWDRNTEAFFGQGTRLTVV.

The chain employs TRBV9 and TRBJ1-2, with no clear D. Per the germline V gene, CDR1 is SGDLS and CDR2 is YYNGEE. Deletions cut 0 bases from V and 5 bases from J, with 8 bases between. The CDR3 sequence is 13 residues long. The CDR3 DNA reads as TGTGCCAGCAGCGTAGACAGCGGGTATGGCTACACCTTC. Its translation: CASSVDSGYGYTF.

The rearrangement joins TRBV7-8 to TRBJ2-1, with D maybe TRBD2 (5 bases). Germline CDR1 SGHVS, CDR2 FQNEAQ. The CDR3 consists of 16 residues. V was clipped by 3 bases and J by 2 bases, with 14 bases between them. The CDR3 protein is CASSFDGVTAYNEQFF. The CDR3 nucleotides read TGTGCCAGCAGCTTTGACGGGGTAACCGCCTACAATGAGCAGTTCTTC.

The chain links TRBV28 to TRBJ2-5; 7 positions match TRBD1. J gave up 5 bases and V 5 bases, and 8 bases lay outside the gene matches. Germline-derived CDR1 and CDR2 are MDHEN and SYDVKM. The CDR3 is made up of 14 amino acids. This CDR3 is CASSPRDSAETQYF. In DNA form, the CDR3 reads TGTGCCAGCAGTCCCCGGGACAGTGCGGAGACCCAGTACTTC.

The chain joins TRBV9 to TRBJ1-4; D not resolved. The germline V gene encodes CDR1 SGDLS and CDR2 YYNGEE. V dropped 3 bases and J dropped 5 bases, with 11 bases sitting between them. The CDR3 has 14 residues. CDR3 region: CASSAEQFNEKLFF. As DNA, the CDR3 is TGTGCCAGCAGCGCTGAACAGTTCAATGAAAAACTGTTTTTT. Combining the CDR3 with reference TRBV9 and TRBJ1-4 gives the whole variable domain DSGVTQTPKHLITATGQRVTLRCSPRSGDLSVYWYQQSLDQGLQFLIQYYNGEERAKGNILERFSAQQFPDLHSELNLSSLELGDSALYFCASSAEQFNEKLFFGSGTQLSVL.

The chain uses TRBV4-1 and TRBJ2-1; 9 bases fit TRBD2. Germline-derived CDR1 and CDR2 are MGHRA and YSYEKL. The V and J ends lost 0 bases and 8 bases, in that order; junction bases with no gene match: 17. The CDR3 loop spans 19 amino acids. CDR3 sequence reads: CASSQDIRSGRYHRDEQFF. In DNA form, the CDR3 reads TGCGCCAGCAGCCAAGATATTCGTAGCGGGAGATATCATCGGGATGAGCAGTTCTTC.

This chain uses TRBV12-3 or TRBV12-4 with TRBJ2-4, with D tentatively TRBD1 or TRBD2 (6 bases each). The germline V and J ends were trimmed by 3 bases and 7 bases, with 16 bases remaining between them. The length of the CDR3 is 15 residues. CDR3 sequence reads: CASSLGARGRNIQYF. Written as DNA, the CDR3 is TGTGCCAGCAGTTTGGGGGCGAGAGGGAGGAACATTCAGTACTTC.

The V and J genes are TRBV3-1 and TRBJ2-1, with 7 bases that match TRBD1. The junction had 11 bases not matched to a gene; V was cut back by 4 bases and J by 5 bases. CDR1 LGHDT and CDR2 YNNKEL come from the germline V gene (reference sequence). The CDR3 has 16 residues. The CDR3 DNA sequence: TGTGCCAGCAGCCTTAGGACAGGCCCCCCTAACAATGAGCAGTTCTTC. Protein sequence: CASSLRTGPPNNEQFF.